This entry concerns a single T cell receptor (beta chain). Donors were healthy HIV-negative adults without recent acute infections or vaccinations. For sorted subsets, 200 ng DNA per replicate equaled roughly 29,000 T cell genomes. The method was immunoSEQ multiplex PCR; TCRdb's version includes in-frame clones alone and lacks a portion of them. The sample yields 2,100,000 or so clones, more than 90% seen once. The data are from a study of shared clonotypes between healthy human individuals. The receptor comes from a man between 18 and 29 years old in good health. The sample taken for sequencing was naive CD4+ T cells sorted from blood. The sample's subset: CD45RA+ positively selected.

Here the CDR3 DNA reads TGTGCCAGCTCCGGGGGGCTACAAGCCCTTACGCAGTATTTT. This sequence encodes CASSGGLQALTQYF. This chain connects TRBV9 to TRBJ2-3; the D gene is possibly TRBD2 (7 bases). Germline values: CDR1 SGDLS, CDR2 YYNGEE. Trimming left V 7 bases short and J 8 bases short, with 20 bases between. The CDR3 totals 14 residues.